These 6 T cell receptor beta chains originate from one sample sequenced in a study of identical twins. MiXCR, run by TCRdb on the 5' RACE reads, gives a single entry per CDR3 protein. The table lists 450,000 or so distinct CDR3 sequences, approximately 15% of them singletons, with about 0.52% in the top ten. These data were also filed under a second study, of yellow fever vaccine responses in identical twins.

Sample: CD4+ T cells sorted from blood. The origin of the receptors is a woman under 30 in good health.

In this sample, this clonotype turned up a few times. The chain combines TRBV5-1 with TRBJ2-6, with TRBD2 matching 9 bases. Germline-derived CDR1 and CDR2 are SGHRS and YFSETQ. J lost 2 bases, V lost 4 bases, and 13 bases had no gene match. This CDR3 region has 19 residues. In DNA form, the CDR3 reads TGCGCCAGCAGCCCTCTTCTGGGTGTAGCGGGAGCTGGGGCCAACGTCCTGACTTTC. Translating gives CASSPLLGVAGAGANVLTF.

This clonotype was counted a single time. The chain uses TRBV2 and TRBJ2-1; D unresolved. Germline V lookup: CDR1 SNHLY, CDR2 FYNNEI. The CDR3 totals 13 residues. Trimming pared 2 bases from V and 3 bases from J, leaving 5 bases between. In DNA, the CDR3 is TGTGCCAGCAGTGAATGGGACTACAATGAGCAGTTCTTC. Its protein product is CASSEWDYNEQFF.

This chain links TRBV27 with TRBJ2-1, with D maybe TRBD1 (6 bases). Trimming took 4 bases from V and 0 from J, leaving 19 bases between them. There are 18 residues in the CDR3. Per the germline V gene, CDR1 is MNHEY and CDR2 is SMNVEV (reference sequence). The CDR3 protein is CASSSWMARDTSYNEQFF. The CDR3 nucleotides are TGTGCCAGCAGTTCCTGGATGGCCCGGGACACCTCCTACAATGAGCAGTTCTTC.

This clonotype has more than one count but fewer than ten. This chain joins TRBV19 and TRBJ1-2, with D uncertain. V was trimmed by 6 bases and J by 1 base, leaving 6 bases between them. This CDR3 spans 12 amino acids. Germline V CDR1 and CDR2: LNHDA, SQIVND (reference sequence). Written as DNA, the CDR3 is TGTGCCAGTAGCCAGTTTAACTATGGCTACACCTTC. Translation: CASSQFNYGYTF. The variable domain in full, with the rest retrieved from reference TRBV19 and TRBJ1-2, is DGGITQSPKYLFRKEGQNVTLSCEQNLNHDAMYWYRQDPGQGLRLIYYSQIVNDFQKGDIAEGYSVSREKKESFPLTVTSAQKNPTAFYLCASSQFNYGYTFGSGTRLTVV.

A single count supports this clonotype. The genes are TRBV9 and TRBJ2-7, with TRBD2 identical over 7 bases. CDR1 is SGDLS, CDR2 YYNGEE, per germline. CDR3 size: 16 residues. Trimming removed 2 bases from V and 5 bases from J; junction bases left unmatched: 13. CDR3 residues: CASSVGGERARDEQYF. The CDR3 DNA sequence: TGTGCCAGCAGCGTGGGGGGGGAGCGGGCCCGAGACGAGCAGTACTTC.

The rearrangement links TRBV12-3 or TRBV12-4 to TRBJ1-2; a weak D match, TRBD1 (5 bases). Trimming left V 6 bases short and J 4 bases short, with 21 bases between. The length of the CDR3 is 16 residues. CDR3 DNA: TGTGCCAGCAGCCCCACAGGAATGGGGACCGGCTATGGCTACACCTTC. Its protein product is CASSPTGMGTGYGYTF.